A single sample gave rise to the 23 T cell receptor beta chains below, sequenced in a study of T cell responses to AZD1222 COVID-19 vaccine. Sequencing was performed with immunoSEQ multiplex PCR; in TCRdb, only in-frame clones are kept and a portion is missing. The sample includes around 180,000 clones, more than 75% of them seen just once. The specimen was peripheral blood, collected 28 days after the second AZD1222 dose. These receptors were obtained from an adult who received the AZD1222 COVID-19 vaccine.

The gene calls are TRBV19 and TRBJ2-1, with D perhaps being TRBD1 or TRBD2 (5 bases each). Germline CDR1 reads LNHDA; CDR2 reads SQIVND (reference sequence). V was cut by 4 bases and J by 2 bases, with 12 bases left in between. The length of the CDR3 is 15 residues. In nucleotides, the CDR3 is TGTGCCAGTAGTAGGGCCGGGACCCCCTACAATGAGCAGTTCTTC. Its translation is CASSRAGTPYNEQFF.

The chain uses TRBV7-3 and TRBJ2-7; D perhaps matches TRBD2 (6 bases). Germline V gene data show CDR1 as SGHTA and CDR2 as FQGTGA. Trimming pared 6 bases from V and 2 bases from J, leaving 23 bases between. CDR3 size: 17 residues. The CDR3: CASSPRGGRDSAYEQYF. CDR3 sequence (DNA): TGTGCCAGCAGTCCCCGAGGCGGGCGGGATAGCGCCTACGAGCAGTACTTC.

In nucleotides, the CDR3 is TGTGCCAGCAGTTACAATAGGAGGACAGATACGCAGTATTTT. Encoded protein: CASSYNRRTDTQYF. The chain joins TRBV6-5 to TRBJ2-3, with a weak D call TRBD2 (5 bases). The CDR3 contains 14 residues. Looked up from germline, CDR1 is MNHEY and CDR2 is SVGAGI. The V end lost 2 bases, the J end lost 3 bases, and 9 bases lay between the germline ends.

This rearrangement joins TRBV19 to TRBJ2-1, with 7 bases that match TRBD1. Unmatched junction bases numbered 9, after V lost 11 bases and J lost 2 bases. There are 14 residues in the CDR3. The V gene's germline CDR1 is LNHDA and CDR2 SQIVND (reference sequence). CDR3 region: CASRRTGPYNEQFF. The CDR3 DNA is TGTGCCTCCCGAAGGACAGGCCCCTACAATGAGCAGTTCTTC.

V is TRBV27 and J is TRBJ2-6; 10 nucleotides line up with TRBD1. This CDR3 has 19 amino acids. Trimming took 6 bases from V and 2 from J; bases not matched to a gene: 13. CDR1 and CDR2 (germline): MNHEY, SMNVEV (reference sequence). In DNA, the CDR3 is TGTGCCAGCAGCCAGGAGACAGGGGGCGCATATACTGGGGCCAACGTCCTGACTTTC. Amino acids: CASSQETGGAYTGANVLTF. Using reference TRBV27 and TRBJ2-6 for the parts outside the CDR3, the full variable domain is EAQVTQNPRYLITVTGKKLTVTCSQNMNHEYMSWYRQDPGLGLRQIYYSMNVEVTDKGDVPEGYKVSRKEKRNFPLILESPSPNQTSLYFCASSQETGGAYTGANVLTFGAGSRLTVL.

V is TRBV6-2 or TRBV6-3 and J is TRBJ2-3; unclear D gene. This CDR3 region has 16 residues. Trimming took off 5 bases at V and 2 bases at J, with 17 bases between the two ends. Germline assignment: CDR1 MNHEY and CDR2 SVGEGT. In nucleotides, the CDR3 is TGTGCCAGCAGTCTAGAAACGGGCCTGATCACAGATACGCAGTATTTT. Its protein product is CASSLETGLITDTQYF.

This chain connects TRBV13 to TRBJ2-5; D is undetermined. The CDR3 runs to 12 residues. The germline gives CDR1 PRHDT, CDR2 FYEKMQ (reference sequence). V lost 5 bases to trimming and J lost 5 bases, with 9 bases between them. The CDR3 sequence is CASSRRRETQYF. The DNA for the CDR3 is TGTGCCAGCAGCCGCCGACGGGAGACCCAGTACTTC.

This chain uses TRBV19 with TRBJ1-1, with a possible D match to TRBD1 (5 bases). V was pared by 8 bases and J by 1 base, with 11 bases between. Looked up from germline, CDR1 is LNHDA and CDR2 is SQIVND (reference sequence). The CDR3 spans 13 residues. Written as DNA, the CDR3 is TGTGCCAGTTGGGGCTACAGGAACACTGAAGCTTTCTTT. Translation: CASWGYRNTEAFF.

The chain uses TRBV5-1 and TRBJ2-7; D possibly corresponds to TRBD1 (5 bases). V lost 1 base to trimming and J lost 2 bases, with 10 bases between them. Per germline, CDR1 SGHRS and CDR2 YFSETQ. CDR3 length: 14 amino acids. CDR3 coding DNA: TGCGCCAGCAGCTTGTGGCCAGGGACCTACGAGCAGTACTTC. Translation gives CASSLWPGTYEQYF.

The chain carries TRBV19 and TRBJ2-7, with TRBD1 identical over 8 bases. Germline lookup yields CDR1 LNHDA and CDR2 SQIVND (reference sequence). The CDR3 spans 17 residues. V gave up 3 bases and J gave up 2 bases; unmatched junction bases: 12. CDR3 residues: CASSIFPRQGTPYEQYF. As DNA, the CDR3 is TGTGCCAGTAGTATTTTCCCGAGACAGGGGACCCCCTACGAGCAGTACTTC.

This chain links TRBV6-2 or TRBV6-3 with TRBJ1-2, with 11 bases fitting TRBD1. This CDR3 spans 15 amino acids. CDR1 is MNHEY, CDR2 SVGEGT, per germline. The V segment lost 4 bases and the J segment 5 bases; nucleotides outside the gene matches: 6. The CDR3 nucleotides are TGTGCCAGCAGTTCCGGACAGGGGGCAGGGTATGGCTACACCTTC. Protein: CASSSGQGAGYGYTF.

The chain carries TRBV3-1 (or the pseudogene TRBV3-2) and TRBJ2-7, with 15 bases that match TRBD2. The J segment lost 3 bases and the V segment lost 4 bases, leaving 4 bases of the junction unmatched. The CDR3 is made up of 16 amino acids. Germline assignment: CDR1 LGHDT and CDR2 YNNKEL (reference sequence). CDR3 sequence reads: CASSPGLAGGLYEQYF. CDR3 bases: TGTGCCAGCAGCCCAGGACTAGCGGGAGGGCTCTACGAGCAGTACTTC.

The count of this clone is one. The gene calls are TRBV4-2 and TRBJ2-3; 8 positions match TRBD1. CDR1 and CDR2 from the germline V gene are LGHNA and YNFKEQ. The CDR3 has 17 amino acids. With 4 bases clipped from V and 0 bases from J, the junction kept 9 bases outside the gene matches. CDR3 residues: CASSLLGQGLSTDTQYF. CDR3 coding DNA: TGTGCCAGCAGCCTCCTAGGACAGGGACTTAGCACAGATACGCAGTATTTT.

V and J are TRBV10-3 and TRBJ2-3; 11 bases are a match to TRBD2. CDR1 is ENHRY and CDR2 is SYGVKD in the germline V gene. J was trimmed by 2 bases and V by 7 bases; bases with no gene match: 8. The CDR3 runs 16 residues. The CDR3 DNA follows: TGTGCCATCATGAGAGTAGCGGGAGGGCCCACAGATACGCAGTATTTT. This translates into CAIMRVAGGPTDTQYF.

The V call is TRBV18, the J call TRBJ2-7; tentative D call: TRBD2 (6 bases). Germline CDR1 KGHSH, CDR2 LQKENI. This CDR3 is 16 amino acids long. V lost 2 bases and J 1 base, leaving 15 bases between the germline ends. The CDR3: CASSPSLGGISYEQYF. In nucleotides, the CDR3 is TGTGCCAGCTCACCAAGTTTGGGCGGGATTTCCTACGAGCAGTACTTC. Filled out from reference TRBV18 and TRBJ2-7, the complete variable domain reads NAGVMQNPRHLVRRRGQEARLRCSPMKGHSHVYWYRQLPEEGLKFMVYLQKENIIDESGMPKERFSAEFPKEGPSILRIQQVVRGDSAAYFCASSPSLGGISYEQYFGPGTRLTVT.

The chain links TRBV6-5 to TRBJ2-2; D not resolved. The CDR3 extends over 13 amino acids. Germline assignment: CDR1 MNHEY and CDR2 SVGAGI. Trimming removed 0 bases at V and 6 bases at J, with 5 bases between. CDR3: CASSYSKAGELFF. DNA of the CDR3: TGTGCCAGCAGTTACTCGAAGGCCGGGGAGCTGTTTTTT.

The J gene is TRBJ1-3, the V gene TRBV27, with D unclear. Trimming took 0 bases from V and 3 from J, leaving 9 bases between them. The CDR3 runs 15 residues. CDR1 is MNHEY, CDR2 SMNVEV, per germline (reference sequence). CDR3 DNA: TGTGCCAGCAGTTTATCGATTGGTTATGGAAACACCATATATTTT. Translating gives CASSLSIGYGNTIYF.

V gene TRBV28 combines with J gene TRBJ2-7; weak D call: TRBD1 (8 bases). V lost 8 bases, J lost 3 bases, and 17 bases lay in between. This CDR3 spans 14 amino acids. The V gene's germline CDR1 is MDHEN and CDR2 SYDVKM. The CDR3 is CASFRGGTGYEQYF. For the CDR3, the DNA is TGTGCCAGCTTCCGGGGAGGGACAGGCTACGAGCAGTACTTC.

The chain uses TRBV25-1 and TRBJ1-2, with D perhaps TRBD1 (6 bases). The CDR3 consists of 15 residues. Germline CDR1 and CDR2: MGHDK and SYGVNS. V was cut by 5 bases and J by 8 bases, with 21 bases left in between. In DNA form, the CDR3 reads TGTGCCAGCAGTTTCCCAGGGGTAGGTCCTCCCGGCTACACCTTC. Protein product: CASSFPGVGPPGYTF.

This clone was seen a handful of times. V is TRBV19 and J is TRBJ2-1; TRBD1 is a possible D gene (6 bases). The V gene's germline CDR1 is LNHDA and CDR2 SQIVND (reference sequence). The CDR3 runs 16 residues. The V gene lost 5 bases and the J gene lost 1 base, with 15 bases spanning the gap. The CDR3 nucleotides read TGTGCCAGTAGTTCGGACAGACGATCTTCCTACAATGAGCAGTTCTTC. It translates to CASSSDRRSSYNEQFF.

This clone was recorded only once. The rearrangement joins TRBV6-2 or TRBV6-3 to TRBJ1-5; 7 bases line up with TRBD1. The CDR3 consists of 14 residues. V shed 2 bases, J shed 7 bases, and the junction held 5 bases outside the gene matches. Germline V CDR1 and CDR2: MNHEY, SVGEGT. The CDR3 loop reads CASSYEGAWQPQHF. In DNA form, the CDR3 reads TGTGCCAGCAGTTACGAGGGGGCCTGGCAGCCCCAGCATTTT.

This clone was counted a single time. This rearrangement joins TRBV5-6 to TRBJ1-1, with 7 bases identical to TRBD1. After removal of 4 bases from V and 1 base from J, the junction contained 7 bases not matched to a gene. Germline loops: CDR1 SGHDT, CDR2 YYEEEE. This CDR3 spans 15 amino acids. As DNA, the CDR3 is TGTGCCAGCAGCCCTCGGGACAGTCGGAACACTGAAGCTTTCTTT. Residues: CASSPRDSRNTEAFF.

This clone has only one observation. The rearrangement links TRBV7-6 to TRBJ2-2; 8 nucleotides match TRBD1. J was trimmed by 3 bases and V by 6 bases; bases with no gene match: 0. The CDR3 runs to 13 residues. CDR1 and CDR2 from the germline V gene are SGHVS and FNYEAQ. The chain's CDR3 is CASRTGDTGELFF. The CDR3 nucleotides are TGTGCCAGCAGGACAGGGGACACCGGGGAGCTGTTTTTT. Full variable domain (remainder filled in from reference TRBV7-6 and TRBJ2-2): GAGVSQSPRYKVTKRGQDVALRCDPISGHVSLYWYRQALGQGPEFLTYFNYEAQQDKSGLPNDRFSAERPEGSISTLTIQRTEQRDSAMYRCASRTGDTGELFFGEGSRLTVL.